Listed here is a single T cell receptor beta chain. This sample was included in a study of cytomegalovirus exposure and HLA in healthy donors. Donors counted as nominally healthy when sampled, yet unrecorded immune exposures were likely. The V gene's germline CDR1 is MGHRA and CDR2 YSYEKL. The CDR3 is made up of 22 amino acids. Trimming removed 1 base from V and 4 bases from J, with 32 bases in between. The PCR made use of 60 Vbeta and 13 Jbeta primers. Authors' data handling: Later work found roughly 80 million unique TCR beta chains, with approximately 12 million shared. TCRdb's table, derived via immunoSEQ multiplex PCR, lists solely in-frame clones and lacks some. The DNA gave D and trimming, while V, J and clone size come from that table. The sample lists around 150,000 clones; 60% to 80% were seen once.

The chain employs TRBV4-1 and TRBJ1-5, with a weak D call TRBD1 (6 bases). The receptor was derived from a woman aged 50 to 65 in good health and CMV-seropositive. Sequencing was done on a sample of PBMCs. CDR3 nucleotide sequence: TGCGCCAGCAGCCAAGTTGTGGCCGGGGGTCGGGGGGCGGTGGCATGGAATCAGCCCCAGCATTTT. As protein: CASSQVVAGGRGAVAWNQPQHF.